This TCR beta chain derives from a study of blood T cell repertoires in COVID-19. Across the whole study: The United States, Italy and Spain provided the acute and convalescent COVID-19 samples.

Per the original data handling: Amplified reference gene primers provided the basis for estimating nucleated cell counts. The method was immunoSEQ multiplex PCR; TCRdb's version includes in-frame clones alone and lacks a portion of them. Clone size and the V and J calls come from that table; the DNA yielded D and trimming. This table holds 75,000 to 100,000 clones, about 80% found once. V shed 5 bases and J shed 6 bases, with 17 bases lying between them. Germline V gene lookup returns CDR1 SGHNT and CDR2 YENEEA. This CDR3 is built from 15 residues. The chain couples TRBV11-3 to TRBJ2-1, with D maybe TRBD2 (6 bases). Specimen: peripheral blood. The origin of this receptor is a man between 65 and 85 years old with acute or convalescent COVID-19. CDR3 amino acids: CASSIVSGGGNEQFF. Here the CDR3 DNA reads TGTGCCAGCAGCATCGTTAGCGGTGGCGGCAATGAGCAGTTCTTC. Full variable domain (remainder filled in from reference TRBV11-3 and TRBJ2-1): EAGVVQSPRYKIIEKKQPVAFWCNPISGHNTLYWYLQNLGQGPELLIRYENEEAVDDSQLPKDRFSAERLKGVDSTLKIQPAELGDSAVYLCASSIVSGGGNEQFFGPGTRLTVL.